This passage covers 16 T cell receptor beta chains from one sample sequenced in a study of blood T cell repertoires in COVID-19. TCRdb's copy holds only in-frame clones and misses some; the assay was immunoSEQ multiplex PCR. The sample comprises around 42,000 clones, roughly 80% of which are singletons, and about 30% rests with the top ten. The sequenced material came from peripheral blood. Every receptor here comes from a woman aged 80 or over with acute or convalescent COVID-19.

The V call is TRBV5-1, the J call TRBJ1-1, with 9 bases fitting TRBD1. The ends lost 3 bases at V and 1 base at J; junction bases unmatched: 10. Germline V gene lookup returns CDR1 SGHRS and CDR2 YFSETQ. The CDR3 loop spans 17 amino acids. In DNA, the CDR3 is TGCGCCAGCAGCTGGGCCCCACAGGGGGCCGGGAACACTGAAGCTTTCTTT. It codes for CASSWAPQGAGNTEAFF. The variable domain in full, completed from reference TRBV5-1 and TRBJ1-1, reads KAGVTQTPRYLIKTRGQQVTLSCSPISGHRSVSWYQQTPGQGLQFLFEYFSETQRNKGNFPGRFSGRQFSNSRSEMNVSTLELGDSALYLCASSWAPQGAGNTEAFFGQGTRLTVV.

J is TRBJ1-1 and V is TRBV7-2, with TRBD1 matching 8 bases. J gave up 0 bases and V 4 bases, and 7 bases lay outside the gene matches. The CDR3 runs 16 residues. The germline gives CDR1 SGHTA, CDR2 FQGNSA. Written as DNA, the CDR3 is TGTGCCAGCAGCTCCTACGACAGGGGTTTGAACACTGAAGCTTTCTTT. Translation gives CASSSYDRGLNTEAFF.

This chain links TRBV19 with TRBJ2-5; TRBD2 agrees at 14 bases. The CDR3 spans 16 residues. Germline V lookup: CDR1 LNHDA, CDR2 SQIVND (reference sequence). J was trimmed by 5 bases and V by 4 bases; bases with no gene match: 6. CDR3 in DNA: TGTGCCAGTAGTACGGGACTAGCGGGAGTTGGGGAGACCCAGTACTTC. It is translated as CASSTGLAGVGETQYF.

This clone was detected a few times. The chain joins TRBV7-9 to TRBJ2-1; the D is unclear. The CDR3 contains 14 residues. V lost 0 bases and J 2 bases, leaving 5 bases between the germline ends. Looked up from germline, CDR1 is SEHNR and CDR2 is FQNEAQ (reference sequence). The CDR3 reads CASSLASAYNEQFF. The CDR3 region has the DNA TGTGCCAGCAGCTTAGCTAGTGCCTACAATGAGCAGTTCTTC.

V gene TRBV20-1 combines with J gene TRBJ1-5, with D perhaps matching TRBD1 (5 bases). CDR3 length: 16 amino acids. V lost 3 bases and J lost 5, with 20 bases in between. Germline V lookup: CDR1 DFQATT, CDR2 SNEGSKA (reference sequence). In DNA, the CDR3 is TGCAGTGCTAGTATTGGGGGAGGTACCAGCGATCAGCCCCAGCATTTT. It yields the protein CSASIGGGTSDQPQHF.

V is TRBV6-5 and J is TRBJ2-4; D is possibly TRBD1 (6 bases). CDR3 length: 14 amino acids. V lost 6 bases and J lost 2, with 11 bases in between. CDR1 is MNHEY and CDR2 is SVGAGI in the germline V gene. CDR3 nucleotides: TGTGCCAGCAGACCGACAGGATCCAAAAACATTCAGTACTTC. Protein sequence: CASRPTGSKNIQYF.

CDR3 nucleotides: TGTGCCAGCAGTTCGGGCGAAGCGGGAGGTGGGGCCAACGTCCTGACTTTC. Amino acids: CASSSGEAGGGANVLTF. The chain carries TRBV6-4 and TRBJ2-6; 9 bases align to TRBD2. The CDR3 has 17 amino acids. The germline V gene encodes CDR1 MRHNA and CDR2 SNTAGT. After removal of 5 bases from V and 3 bases from J, the junction contained 8 bases not matched to a gene.

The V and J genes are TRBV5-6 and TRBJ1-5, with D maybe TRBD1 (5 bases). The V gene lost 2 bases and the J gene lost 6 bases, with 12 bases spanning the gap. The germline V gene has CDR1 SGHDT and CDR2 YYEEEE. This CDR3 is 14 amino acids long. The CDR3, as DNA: TGTGCCAGCAGCTTCTCAGGGCCTCGTCAGCCCCAGCATTTT. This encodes CASSFSGPRQPQHF.

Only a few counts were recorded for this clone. CDR3 amino acids: CSARQGGGTEAFF. CDR3 bases: TGCAGCGCCCGACAGGGAGGAGGGACTGAAGCTTTCTTT. The chain combines TRBV29-1 with TRBJ1-1, with 7 bases identical to TRBD1. V gave up 7 bases and J gave up 5 bases; unmatched junction bases: 10. The CDR3 totals 13 residues. The germline gives CDR1 SQVTM, CDR2 ANQGSEA.

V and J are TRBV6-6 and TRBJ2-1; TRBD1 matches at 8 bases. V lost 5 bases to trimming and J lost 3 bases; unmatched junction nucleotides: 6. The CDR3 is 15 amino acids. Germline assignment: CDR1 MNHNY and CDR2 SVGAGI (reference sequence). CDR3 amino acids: CASSNTGTGYNEQFF. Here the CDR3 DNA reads TGTGCCAGCAGTAACACCGGGACAGGCTACAATGAGCAGTTCTTC.

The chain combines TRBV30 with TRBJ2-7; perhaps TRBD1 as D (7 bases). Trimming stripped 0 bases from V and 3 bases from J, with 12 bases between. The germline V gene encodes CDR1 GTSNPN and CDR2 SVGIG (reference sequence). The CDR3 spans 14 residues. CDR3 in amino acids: CAWSVAGGYYEQYF. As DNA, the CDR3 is TGTGCCTGGAGTGTCGCAGGGGGGTACTACGAGCAGTACTTC.

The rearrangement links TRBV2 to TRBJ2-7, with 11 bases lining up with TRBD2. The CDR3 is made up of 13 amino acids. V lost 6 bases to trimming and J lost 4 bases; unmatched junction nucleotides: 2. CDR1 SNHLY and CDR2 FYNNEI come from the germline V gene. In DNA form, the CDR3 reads TGTGCCAGCAGGACTAGCGGGAAGTACGAGCAGTACTTC. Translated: CASRTSGKYEQYF.

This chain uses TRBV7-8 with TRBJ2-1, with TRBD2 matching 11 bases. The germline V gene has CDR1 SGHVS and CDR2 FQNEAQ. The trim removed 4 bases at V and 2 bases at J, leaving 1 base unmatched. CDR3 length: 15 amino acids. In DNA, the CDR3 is TGTGCCAGCAGCTATAGCGGGAGGGCCTACAATGAGCAGTTCTTC. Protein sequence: CASSYSGRAYNEQFF.

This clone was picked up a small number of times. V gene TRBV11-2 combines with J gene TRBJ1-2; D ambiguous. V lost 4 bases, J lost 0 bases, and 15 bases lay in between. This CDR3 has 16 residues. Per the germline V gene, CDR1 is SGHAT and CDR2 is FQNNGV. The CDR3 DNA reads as TGTGCCAGCAGCTCTCGACTGCGGGGAGCTAACTATGGCTACACCTTC. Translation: CASSSRLRGANYGYTF.

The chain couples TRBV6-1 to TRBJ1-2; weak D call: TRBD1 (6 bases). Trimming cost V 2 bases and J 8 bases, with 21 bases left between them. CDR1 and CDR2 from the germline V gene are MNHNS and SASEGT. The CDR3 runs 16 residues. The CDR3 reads CASSERGGKIWGGYTF. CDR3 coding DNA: TGTGCCAGCAGTGAAAGGGGGGGGAAAATCTGGGGCGGCTACACCTTC.

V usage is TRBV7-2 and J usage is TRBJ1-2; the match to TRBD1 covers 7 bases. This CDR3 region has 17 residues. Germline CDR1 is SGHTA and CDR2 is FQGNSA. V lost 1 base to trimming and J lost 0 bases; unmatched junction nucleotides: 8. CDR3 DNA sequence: TGTGCCAGCAGCTTAGGCCAGGGGGTAGCCTCTAACTATGGCTACACCTTC. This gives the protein CASSLGQGVASNYGYTF.